The 22 T cell receptor beta chains given below trace back to one sample, sequenced in a study of blood T cells in healthy people across ages (dated by TCRdb to about 2015). Receptors were amplified or captured by 5' RACE. The sequencer was an Illumina HiSeq 2500. The second PCR ran for about 7 to 11 cycles and used a J-beta primer mix along with a sample-barcoded 5' primer. The public sequencing data were trimmed at Q25 with fastp and processed into clonotypes with MiXCR by TCRdb, which kept only in-frame beta chains. Each CDR3 protein gets just one entry, which takes the most common genes and DNA from the rows behind it. The sample table contains about 900,000 distinct CDR3 sequences; only one count was recorded for about 48% of them. Jointly, the top ten make up 13% of the sample. Specimen: blood. The receptors were gathered from a man aged 25 to 40 in good health.

The chain carries TRBV29-1 and TRBJ2-7; tentative D call: TRBD2 (6 bases). The CDR3 totals 13 residues. Trimming pared 6 bases from V and 0 bases from J, leaving 12 bases between. Germline values: CDR1 SQVTM, CDR2 ANQGSEA. The DNA of the CDR3 is TGCAGCGTCGGGGAGGAGAGCTCCTACGAGCAGTACTTC. Its translation: CSVGEESSYEQYF.

The rearrangement joins TRBV28 to TRBJ2-7, with no clear D. This CDR3 comprises 14 residues. From germline, CDR1 is MDHEN and CDR2 SYDVKM. V was shortened by 5 bases and J by 2 bases, with 13 bases between the two germline ends. The CDR3 DNA sequence: TGTGCCAGCAGTCCCCCGACTCCGGCCTACGAGCAGTACTTC. The encoded protein is CASSPPTPAYEQYF.

The V gene is TRBV20-1, the J gene TRBJ2-7; 12 nucleotides align to TRBD2. The CDR3 runs 14 residues. J lost 5 bases, V lost 6 bases, and 8 bases had no gene match. Germline CDR1 and CDR2: DFQATT and SNEGSKA (reference sequence). CDR3 protein: CSALRTSGEDEQYF. The CDR3 nucleotides are TGCAGTGCCCTACGGACTAGCGGGGAAGACGAGCAGTACTTC.

The genes are TRBV7-2 and TRBJ1-1, with D maybe TRBD1 (5 bases). Germline values: CDR1 SGHTA, CDR2 FQGNSA. Trimming removed 5 bases at V and 2 bases at J, with 21 bases between. This CDR3 is 17 amino acids long. The CDR3 DNA reads as TGTGCCAGCAGCCCGCAGGTTTTTGGGGCTGGCAACACTGAAGCTTTCTTT. Its translation: CASSPQVFGAGNTEAFF.

The rearrangement joins TRBV6-5 to TRBJ1-4; TRBD1 agrees at 7 bases. From germline, CDR1 is MNHEY and CDR2 SVGAGI. The V segment lost 6 bases and the J segment 0 bases; nucleotides outside the gene matches: 4. The CDR3 contains 15 residues. This CDR3 reads CASRPQGATNEKLFF. The CDR3 DNA follows: TGTGCCAGCAGGCCTCAGGGGGCAACTAATGAAAAACTGTTTTTT.

The rearrangement uses TRBV19 and TRBJ2-3; TRBD1 might be the D (5 bases). Germline loops: CDR1 LNHDA, CDR2 SQIVND (reference sequence). This CDR3 has 14 amino acids. Trimming cost V 7 bases and J 1 base, with 12 bases left between them. As DNA, the CDR3 is TGTGCCAGTACTGCCAGGGCCGGCACAGATACGCAGTATTTT. It encodes CASTARAGTDTQYF.

This clonotype appeared a few times. In DNA, the CDR3 is TGTGCCAGCTCTGGCCTTGGCCACCAAGAGACCCAGTACTTC. It encodes CASSGLGHQETQYF. The chain couples TRBV9 to TRBJ2-5, with no clear D. The V gene's germline CDR1 is SGDLS and CDR2 YYNGEE. The CDR3 extends over 14 amino acids. Trimming cost V 7 bases and J 0 bases, with 13 bases left between them.

About this clonotype: Relative to the germline gene, one junction end is altered; a read error may explain this. The chain couples TRBV7-9 to TRBJ2-7, with D perhaps assigned TRBD1 or TRBD2 (5 bases each). This CDR3 has 14 amino acids. CDR1 is SEHNR and CDR2 is FQNEAQ in the germline V gene (reference sequence). Written as DNA, the CDR3 is TGTGCCAGCAGCCTAGCCAGGGTGGCCTACGAGCAGTACTTC. Translation: CASSLARVAYEQYF.

The chain employs TRBV6-1 and TRBJ2-1; possible D gene TRBD1, 5 bases. V was clipped by 2 bases and J by 0 bases, with 11 bases between them. The CDR3 sequence is 16 residues long. Germline CDR1 MNHNS, CDR2 SASEGT. Written as DNA, the CDR3 is TGTGCCAGCAGTGAACAGGGCTCAGTCTCCTACAATGAGCAGTTCTTC. This sequence encodes CASSEQGSVSYNEQFF.

CDR3 DNA sequence: TGTGCCAGCAGTTCCCGGACGGTGCTTGTGAACACTGAAGCTTTCTTT. Its protein product is CASSSRTVLVNTEAFF. The rearrangement joins TRBV6-2 or TRBV6-3 to TRBJ1-1; no clear D gene. This CDR3 is built from 16 residues. V was shortened by 4 bases and J by 0 bases, with 15 bases between the two germline ends. Germline V gene data show CDR1 as MNHEY and CDR2 as SVGEGT.

The V and J genes are TRBV6-2 or TRBV6-3 and TRBJ2-1; TRBD2 agrees at 14 bases. The CDR3 is made up of 15 amino acids. V dropped 5 bases and J dropped 8; count of bases not matched to a gene: 5. CDR1 is MNHEY and CDR2 is SVGEGT in the germline V gene. The CDR3 protein is CASSMTSGGADEQFF. CDR3 bases: TGTGCCAGCAGTATGACTAGCGGGGGGGCTGATGAGCAGTTCTTC.

The chain is built from TRBV9 and TRBJ1-6; unclear D gene. Germline CDR1 SGDLS, CDR2 YYNGEE. The CDR3 covers 14 residues. V lost 0 bases and J 7 bases, leaving 8 bases between the germline ends. The CDR3 DNA reads TGTGCCAGCAGCGTAGGGGTACAGAATTCACCCCTCCACTTT. Protein sequence: CASSVGVQNSPLHF.

CDR3 coding DNA: TGTGCCAGCAGCTTCGTTCTGGCCTACGAGCAGTACTTC. Its translation is CASSFVLAYEQYF. This chain uses TRBV7-2 with TRBJ2-5; D is ambiguous. TRBJ2-7 matches the DNA end more closely, so the J call is doubtful. Per the germline V gene, CDR1 is SGHTA and CDR2 is FQGNSA. The CDR3 loop spans 13 amino acids.

The chain is built from TRBV5-5 and TRBJ2-7; the D call may be TRBD1 or TRBD2 (6 bases each). Germline CDR1 is SGHKS and CDR2 is YYEKEE (reference sequence). Trimming cost V 7 bases and J 5 bases, with 19 bases left between them. This CDR3 has 14 amino acids. The CDR3 region is CASSHGGRINEQYF. The DNA for the CDR3 is TGTGCCAGCTCGCACGGGGGCAGGATAAACGAGCAGTACTTC.

The V call is TRBV7-2, the J call TRBJ1-1; 7 bases are a match to TRBD1. This CDR3 is 13 amino acids long. Trimming at V came to 3 bases and at J to 6 bases, leaving 4 bases not matched to a gene. Germline CDR1 SGHTA, CDR2 FQGNSA. CDR3 coding DNA: TGTGCCAGCAGCTTCCAGGGGGTCGCTGAAGCTTTCTTT. Its translation: CASSFQGVAEAFF.

This clonotype has a handful of counts. The gene calls are TRBV6-5 and TRBJ2-3; 9 bases fit TRBD2. The V gene's germline CDR1 is MNHEY and CDR2 SVGAGI. V was pared by 9 bases and J by 2 bases, with 6 bases of the junction left unmatched. This CDR3 spans 14 amino acids. The CDR3, as DNA: TGTGCCAGTACTAGCGGGCCATTCACAGATACGCAGTATTTT. As protein: CASTSGPFTDTQYF.

This clonotype appeared a few times. The gene calls are TRBV20-1 and TRBJ2-7; D remains ambiguous. V lost 0 bases to trimming and J lost 2 bases, with 20 bases between them. Per the germline V gene, CDR1 is DFQATT and CDR2 is SNEGSKA (reference sequence). This CDR3 comprises 17 residues. The chain's CDR3 is CSARDNEGSLPTYEQYF. CDR3 in DNA: TGCAGTGCTAGAGATAACGAAGGCAGTCTGCCTACCTACGAGCAGTACTTC.

This clonotype was detected many times. The chain links TRBV4-2 to TRBJ1-2; D unresolved. Germline CDR1 is LGHNA and CDR2 is YNFKEQ. The CDR3 has 14 amino acids. The V gene lost 0 bases and the J gene lost 5 bases, with 10 bases spanning the gap. For the CDR3, the DNA is TGTGCCAGCAGCCAAGATAACGGCGGGTATGGCTACACCTTC. The encoded protein is CASSQDNGGYGYTF.

DNA of the CDR3: TGTGCCAGCTCACCCATAGAGGTCCTCACTGAAGCTTTCTTT. This sequence encodes CASSPIEVLTEAFF. This chain uses TRBV18 with TRBJ1-1; D is unclear. V was pared by 3 bases and J by 4 bases, with 12 bases between. Germline V gives CDR1 KGHSH, CDR2 LQKENI. The CDR3 is 14 amino acids.

The rearrangement uses TRBV30 and TRBJ2-7; 7 bases agree with TRBD1. Trimming at V came to 5 bases and at J to 5 bases, leaving 9 bases not matched to a gene. Germline loops: CDR1 GTSNPN, CDR2 SVGIG (reference sequence). The CDR3 is 13 amino acids. The CDR3 sequence is CAWGKTGSHEQYF. The DNA of the CDR3 is TGTGCCTGGGGCAAGACAGGGTCCCACGAGCAGTACTTC.

The genes are TRBV20-1 and TRBJ1-1, with D perhaps matching TRBD1 (5 bases). The V gene lost 3 bases and the J gene lost 5 bases, with 16 bases spanning the gap. CDR1 and CDR2 from the germline V gene are DFQATT and SNEGSKA (reference sequence). CDR3 length: 14 amino acids. The CDR3 sequence: CSARGQALGTEAFF. CDR3 coding DNA: TGCAGTGCTAGGGGGCAGGCCCTCGGGACTGAAGCTTTCTTT.

This clonotype was seen only a few times. The genes are TRBV6-5 and TRBJ2-7; weak D call: TRBD2 (6 bases). This CDR3 has 15 residues. Germline V gene sequence: CDR1 MNHEY, CDR2 SVGAGI. V shed 6 bases and J shed 7 bases, with 22 bases lying between them. The CDR3 here is CASRLGFGGEGEQYF. Written as DNA, the CDR3 is TGTGCCAGCAGGTTAGGCTTCGGGGGAGAGGGGGAGCAGTACTTC.